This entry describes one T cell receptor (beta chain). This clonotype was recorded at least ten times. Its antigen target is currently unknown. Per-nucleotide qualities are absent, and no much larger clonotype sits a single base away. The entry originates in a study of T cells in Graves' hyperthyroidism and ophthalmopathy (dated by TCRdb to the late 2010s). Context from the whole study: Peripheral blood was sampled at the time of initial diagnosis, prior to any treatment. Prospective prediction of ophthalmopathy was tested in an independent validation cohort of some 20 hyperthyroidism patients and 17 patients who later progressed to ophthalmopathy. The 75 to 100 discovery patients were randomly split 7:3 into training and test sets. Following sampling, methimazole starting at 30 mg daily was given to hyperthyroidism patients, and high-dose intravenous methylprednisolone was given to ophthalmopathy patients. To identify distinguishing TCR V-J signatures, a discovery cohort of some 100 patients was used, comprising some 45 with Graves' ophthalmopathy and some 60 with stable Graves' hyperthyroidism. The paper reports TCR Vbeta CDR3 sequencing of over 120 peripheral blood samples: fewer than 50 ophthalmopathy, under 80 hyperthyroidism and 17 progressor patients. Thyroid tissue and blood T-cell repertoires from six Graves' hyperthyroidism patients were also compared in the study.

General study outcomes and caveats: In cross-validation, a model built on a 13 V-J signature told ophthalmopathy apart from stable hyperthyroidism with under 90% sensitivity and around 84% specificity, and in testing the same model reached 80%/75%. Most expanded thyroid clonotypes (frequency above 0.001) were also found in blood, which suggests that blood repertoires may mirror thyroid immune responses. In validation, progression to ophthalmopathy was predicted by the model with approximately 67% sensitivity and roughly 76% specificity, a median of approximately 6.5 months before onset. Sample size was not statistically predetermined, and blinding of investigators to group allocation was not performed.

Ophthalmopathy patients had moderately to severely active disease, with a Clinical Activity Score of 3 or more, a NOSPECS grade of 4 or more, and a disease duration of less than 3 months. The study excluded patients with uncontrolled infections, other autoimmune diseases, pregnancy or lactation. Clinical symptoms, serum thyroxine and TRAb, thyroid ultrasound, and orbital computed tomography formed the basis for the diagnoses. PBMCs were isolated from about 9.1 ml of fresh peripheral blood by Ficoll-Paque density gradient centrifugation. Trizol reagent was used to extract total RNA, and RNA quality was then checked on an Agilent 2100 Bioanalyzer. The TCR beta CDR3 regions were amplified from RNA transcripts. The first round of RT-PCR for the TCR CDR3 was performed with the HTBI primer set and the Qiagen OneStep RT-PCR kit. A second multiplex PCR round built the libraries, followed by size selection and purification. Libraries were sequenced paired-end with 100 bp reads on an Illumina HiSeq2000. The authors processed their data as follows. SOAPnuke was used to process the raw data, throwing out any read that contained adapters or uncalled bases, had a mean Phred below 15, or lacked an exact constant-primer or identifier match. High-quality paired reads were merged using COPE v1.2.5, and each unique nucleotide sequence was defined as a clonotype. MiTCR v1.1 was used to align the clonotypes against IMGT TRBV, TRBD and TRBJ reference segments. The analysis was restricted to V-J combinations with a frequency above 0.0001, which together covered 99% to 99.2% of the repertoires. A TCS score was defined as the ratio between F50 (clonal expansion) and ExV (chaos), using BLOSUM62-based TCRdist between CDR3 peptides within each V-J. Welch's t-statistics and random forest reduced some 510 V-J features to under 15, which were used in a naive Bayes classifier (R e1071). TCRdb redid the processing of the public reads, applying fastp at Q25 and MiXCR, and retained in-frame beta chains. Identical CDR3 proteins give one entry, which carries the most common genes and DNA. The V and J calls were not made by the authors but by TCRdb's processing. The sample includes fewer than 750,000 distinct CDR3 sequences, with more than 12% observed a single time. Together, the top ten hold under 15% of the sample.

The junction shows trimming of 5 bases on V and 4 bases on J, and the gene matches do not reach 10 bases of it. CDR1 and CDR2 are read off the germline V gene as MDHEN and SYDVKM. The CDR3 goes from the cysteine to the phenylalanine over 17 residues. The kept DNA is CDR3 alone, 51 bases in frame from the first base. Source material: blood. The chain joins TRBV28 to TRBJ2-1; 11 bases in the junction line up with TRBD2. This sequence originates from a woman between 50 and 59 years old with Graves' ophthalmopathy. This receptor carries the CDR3 CASSPTGTSGLYNEQFF. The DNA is TGTGCCAGCAGTCCGACCGGGACTAGCGGCCTATACAATGAGCAGTTCTTC.